What follows is one T cell receptor beta chain and its context. This entry is derived from a study of blood T cell repertoires in COVID-19. Overall study context: Whether acute or convalescent, the COVID-19 samples came from the United States, Italy and Spain.

The CDR3 runs to 15 residues. The V gene's germline CDR1 is SEHNR and CDR2 FQNEAQ (reference sequence). The J segment lost 12 bases and the V segment lost 0 bases, leaving 11 bases of the junction unmatched. Authors' processing steps: Reference gene primer amplification yielded estimated nucleated cell counts. TCRdb's copy holds only in-frame clones and misses some; the assay was immunoSEQ multiplex PCR. V and J calls and clone size are as listed in that table; D and trimming were resolved from the DNA. The data show under 100,000 clones, 89% seen once. Specimen: peripheral blood. V and J are TRBV7-9 and TRBJ2-1; TRBD2 agrees at 7 bases. The TCR was taken from a woman between 70 and 85 years old with acute or convalescent COVID-19. CDR3 bases: TGTGCCAGCAGCTTAGCGGGAGGGCCGGATTATCTGCAGTTCTTC. Amino acid sequence: CASSLAGGPDYLQFF.